One sample yielded the 30 T cell receptor beta chains listed below, sequenced in a study of T-cell reconstitution after alpha-beta-depleted transplantation in children. Unique molecular identifiers were incorporated when the TCRbeta library was constructed. Each CDR3 protein gets one entry after TCRdb re-called the PCR reads with MiXCR. The sample yields about 270,000 distinct CDR3 sequences, about 10% seen once. The starting material was PBMCs from the stem cell graft donor, obtained from the stem cell graft. The receptor set was obtained from a human donor who donated a stem cell graft to a child with SCID.

The sample holds many counts of this clonotype. The chain carries TRBV12-3 or TRBV12-4 and TRBJ1-5; D possibly corresponds to TRBD1 (5 bases). V was trimmed by 3 bases and J by 6 bases, leaving 12 bases between them. The CDR3 extends over 14 amino acids. DNA for the CDR3: TGTGCCAGCAGTTTGTCGGGGGATCCTCAGCCCCAGCATTTT. Residues: CASSLSGDPQPQHF.

This clonotype has a handful of counts. This chain connects TRBV6-5 to TRBJ2-7; D may be TRBD2 (7 bases). From germline, CDR1 is MNHEY and CDR2 SVGAGI. There are 15 residues in the CDR3. V dropped 6 bases and J dropped 1 base, with 16 bases sitting between them. CDR3 protein: CASRGGALRSYEQYF. For the CDR3, the DNA is TGTGCCAGCAGGGGGGGGGCCCTTCGGTCCTACGAGCAGTACTTC.

The chain combines TRBV5-1 with TRBJ2-7; 8 bases are a match to TRBD1. Trimming cost V 2 bases and J 1 base; bases outside gene matches: 8. This CDR3 comprises 16 residues. Germline lookup yields CDR1 SGHRS and CDR2 YFSETQ. The CDR3 DNA is TGCGCCAGCAGCTTCCTATCCGGGACAGGTTCCTACGAGCAGTACTTC. As protein: CASSFLSGTGSYEQYF.

This clonotype was seen ten or more times. The chain recombines TRBV5-5 with TRBJ2-7; TRBD2 is a possible D gene (5 bases). CDR3 length equals 15 residues. The germline gives CDR1 SGHKS, CDR2 YYEKEE (reference sequence). Trimming cost V 0 bases and J 4 bases, with 14 bases left between them. The chain's CDR3 is CASSLASHGGYEQYF. The CDR3 coding sequence is TGTGCCAGCAGCTTGGCTTCCCACGGAGGTTACGAGCAGTACTTC.

The sample holds many counts of this clonotype. The CDR3 bases are TGCAGCGTCGCTTCCGGGACAGGGGGAAACGAGCAGTACTTC. Translated: CSVASGTGGNEQYF. The rearrangement joins TRBV29-1 to TRBJ2-7; 11 bases are shared with TRBD1. The J segment lost 5 bases and the V segment lost 6 bases, leaving 9 bases of the junction unmatched. The CDR3 has 14 amino acids. Germline CDR1 is SQVTM and CDR2 is ANQGSEA.

The rearrangement links TRBV5-6 to TRBJ1-2; D is unclear. V lost 3 bases to trimming and J lost 4 bases, with 10 bases between them. The CDR3 has 13 amino acids. Germline values: CDR1 SGHDT, CDR2 YYEEEE. CDR3 protein: CASSYMGVYGYTF. Written as DNA, the CDR3 is TGTGCCAGCAGCTACATGGGAGTCTATGGCTACACCTTC.

The chain couples TRBV5-1 to TRBJ2-7, with D tentatively TRBD1 or TRBD2 (5 bases each). Germline-derived CDR1 and CDR2 are SGHRS and YFSETQ. V lost 0 bases, J lost 0 bases, and 13 bases lay in between. CDR3 length: 16 amino acids. The CDR3 sequence is CASSLGGGLPSYEQYF. In nucleotides, the CDR3 is TGCGCCAGCAGCTTGGGGGGCGGGCTCCCCTCCTACGAGCAGTACTTC.

This clonotype was picked up a small number of times. V gene TRBV4-2 combines with J gene TRBJ2-7; D gene uncertain. This CDR3 has 13 residues. Germline V gene lookup returns CDR1 LGHNA and CDR2 YNFKEQ. Trimming left V 0 bases short and J 3 bases short, with 6 bases between. The CDR3 nucleotides are TGTGCCAGCAGCCAAGAGGAGAACTACGAGCAGTACTTC. Its protein product is CASSQEENYEQYF.

This clonotype was observed a handful of times. The V and J genes are TRBV12-3 or TRBV12-4 and TRBJ2-5, with D tentatively TRBD1 (6 bases). With 2 bases removed from V and 3 bases from J, the gap between germline ends came to 13 bases. The length of the CDR3 is 15 residues. Here the CDR3 DNA reads TGTGCCAGCAGTTTAATGGGGGCCGACGAAGAGACCCAGTACTTC. It translates to CASSLMGADEETQYF.

The sample holds many counts of this clonotype. This chain uses TRBV20-1 with TRBJ2-7, with unresolved D. Per the germline V gene, CDR1 is DFQATT and CDR2 is SNEGSKA (reference sequence). The V end lost 1 base, the J end lost 3 bases, and 7 bases lay between the germline ends. The CDR3 is made up of 12 amino acids. The DNA of the CDR3 is TGCAGTGCTAGAGTTTTTGGCTACGAGCAGTACTTC. Protein: CSARVFGYEQYF.

This rearrangement joins TRBV2 to TRBJ2-3, with 8 bases identical to TRBD2. The germline V gene has CDR1 SNHLY and CDR2 FYNNEI. The length of the CDR3 is 15 residues. J was trimmed by 2 bases and V by 5 bases; bases with no gene match: 6. The CDR3 bases are TGTGCCAGCAGTCGGGGTAGCGGGGTCACAGATACGCAGTATTTT. Protein sequence: CASSRGSGVTDTQYF.

This clonotype appeared a few times. The chain employs TRBV3-1 and TRBJ2-3, with no clear D. Germline-derived CDR1 and CDR2 are LGHDT and YNNKEL (reference sequence). With 1 base removed from V and 6 bases from J, the gap between germline ends came to 5 bases. This CDR3 contains 12 residues. The CDR3 protein is CASSQVVDTQYF. The CDR3 DNA reads as TGTGCCAGCAGCCAAGTGGTGGATACGCAGTATTTT.

The rearrangement uses TRBV20-1 and TRBJ1-1; TRBD1 matches 8 bases. The trim removed 1 base at V and 1 base at J, leaving 5 bases unmatched. The CDR3 runs 15 residues. Germline loops: CDR1 DFQATT, CDR2 SNEGSKA (reference sequence). The CDR3 reads CSARGTDRGNTEAFF. The CDR3 DNA reads as TGCAGTGCTAGAGGGACCGACAGGGGGAACACTGAAGCTTTCTTT.

This clonotype was recorded a few times. V gene TRBV11-2 combines with J gene TRBJ2-1, with 10 bases fitting TRBD1. With 5 bases clipped from V and 10 bases from J, the junction kept 8 bases outside the gene matches. CDR1 SGHAT and CDR2 FQNNGV come from the germline V gene. The CDR3 sequence is 14 residues long. The CDR3 loop reads CASSLGTGDREQFF. CDR3 sequence (DNA): TGTGCCAGCAGCCTCGGGACAGGGGATCGGGAGCAGTTCTTC.

The sample holds a few counts of this clonotype. This chain links TRBV7-2 with TRBJ1-5; D uncertain. The CDR3 has 15 amino acids. Deletions cut 1 base from V and 0 bases from J, with 7 bases between. Germline V gives CDR1 SGHTA, CDR2 FQGNSA. CDR3 residues: CASSLGRYSNQPQHF. Written as DNA, the CDR3 is TGTGCCAGCAGCTTAGGGAGGTATAGCAATCAGCCCCAGCATTTT.

This clonotype was counted at least ten times. The chain recombines TRBV9 with TRBJ2-1; the match to TRBD2 covers 11 bases. V lost 3 bases and J lost 6; bases outside the gene matches: 5. The germline CDR1 and CDR2 sequences are SGDLS and YYNGEE. The CDR3 is made up of 15 amino acids. Here the CDR3 DNA reads TGTGCCAGCAGCGCGACTAGCGGGGATTTCAATGAGCAGTTCTTC. This translates into CASSATSGDFNEQFF.

This clonotype appeared a few times. The chain links TRBV5-1 to TRBJ1-6; TRBD1 aligns across 9 bases. Trimming removed 4 bases from V and 10 bases from J; junction bases left unmatched: 6. From germline, CDR1 is SGHRS and CDR2 YFSETQ. This CDR3 has 14 residues. The CDR3 bases are TGCGCCAGCAGCAAGGACAGGGGAAAATCACCCCTCCACTTT. Amino acid sequence: CASSKDRGKSPLHF.

J is TRBJ1-6 and V is TRBV25-1, with 9 bases that match TRBD1. Germline-derived CDR1 and CDR2 are MGHDK and SYGVNS. The CDR3 runs 14 residues. V gave up 6 bases and J gave up 10 bases; unmatched junction bases: 7. The CDR3 region has the DNA TGTGCCAGCAGCGAGGACAGGGGAGGGTCACCCCTCCACTTT. This sequence encodes CASSEDRGGSPLHF.

This clonotype was seen only a few times. The V gene is TRBV7-8, the J gene TRBJ1-1; 7 nucleotides match TRBD1. After removal of 4 bases from V and 0 bases from J, the junction contained 5 bases not matched to a gene. Germline values: CDR1 SGHVS, CDR2 FQNEAQ. This CDR3 is built from 15 residues. CDR3 sequence reads: CASSYPGTVNTEAFF. CDR3 nucleotide sequence: TGTGCCAGCAGCTACCCCGGGACAGTGAACACTGAAGCTTTCTTT.

This clonotype was seen at least ten times. CDR3 in amino acids: CASSQGQSPLYEQYF. For the CDR3, the DNA is TGTGCCAGCAGCCAGGGACAGTCCCCGCTTTACGAGCAGTACTTC. The V gene is TRBV14, the J gene TRBJ2-7; 7 bases fit TRBD1. The trim removed 3 bases at V and 4 bases at J, leaving 9 bases unmatched. CDR3 length: 15 amino acids. Per germline, CDR1 SGHDN and CDR2 FVKESK.

This chain uses TRBV27 with TRBJ2-7; perhaps TRBD2 as D (6 bases). There are 14 residues in the CDR3. CDR1 and CDR2 (germline): MNHEY, SMNVEV (reference sequence). V lost 3 bases and J 4 bases, leaving 13 bases between the germline ends. CDR3 protein: CASSLGVGTYEQYF. The CDR3 region has the DNA TGTGCCAGCAGTTTGGGGGTGGGGACTTACGAGCAGTACTTC.

The table lists this clonotype with many counts. V gene TRBV29-1 combines with J gene TRBJ2-7; D is undetermined. V lost 2 bases and J lost 4, with 9 bases in between. This CDR3 has 12 amino acids. Germline CDR1 reads SQVTM; CDR2 reads ANQGSEA. The CDR3 DNA reads as TGCAGCGTTGAACAGAACTCATACGAGCAGTACTTC. It specifies CSVEQNSYEQYF.

This clonotype has just a few counts. V is TRBV9 and J is TRBJ1-2; D is perhaps TRBD1 (5 bases). The CDR3 has 13 amino acids. V gave up 0 bases and J gave up 8 bases, with 11 bases separating them. From germline, CDR1 is SGDLS and CDR2 YYNGEE. CDR3 region: CASSVEAGRGYTF. The CDR3 coding sequence is TGTGCCAGCAGCGTAGAAGCAGGGCGCGGCTACACCTTC.

This clonotype was seen a handful of times. The genes are TRBV12-3 or TRBV12-4 and TRBJ1-1; no clear D. The V end lost 3 bases, the J end lost 1 base, and 12 bases lay between the germline ends. This CDR3 contains 15 residues. The CDR3 here is CASSLRTLGNTEAFF. The CDR3 nucleotides are TGTGCCAGCAGTTTGAGGACCCTGGGGAACACTGAAGCTTTCTTT.

The chain links TRBV20-1 to TRBJ2-2; the D is unclear. Trimming left V 0 bases short and J 1 base short, with 9 bases between. The germline V gene encodes CDR1 DFQATT and CDR2 SNEGSKA (reference sequence). The CDR3 extends over 15 amino acids. CDR3 amino acids: CSARDEPENTGELFF. The CDR3 coding sequence is TGCAGTGCTAGAGATGAACCGGAGAACACCGGGGAGCTGTTTTTT.

This clonotype was seen more than once but under ten times. The V gene is TRBV29-1, the J gene TRBJ1-2; weak D call: TRBD1 (5 bases). This CDR3 is built from 11 residues. The V end was cut by 7 bases, the J end by 6 bases, with 12 bases between. Germline V gene data show CDR1 as SQVTM and CDR2 as ANQGSEA. CDR3 region: CSGQGSHGYTF. DNA for the CDR3: TGCAGCGGTCAGGGTAGCCATGGCTACACCTTC. The variable domain in full, with the rest retrieved from reference TRBV29-1 and TRBJ1-2, is SAVISQKPSRDICQRGTSLTIQCQVDSQVTMMFWYRQQPGQSLTLIATANQGSEATYESGFVIDKFPISRPNLTFSTLTVSNMSPEDSSIYLCSGQGSHGYTFGSGTRLTVV.

The V and J genes are TRBV27 and TRBJ2-2; tentatively, D is TRBD1 (5 bases). Germline CDR1 reads MNHEY; CDR2 reads SMNVEV (reference sequence). V lost 7 bases and J lost 5, with 11 bases in between. The CDR3 length is 13 residues. For the CDR3, the DNA is TGTGCCAGCACGCACAGGTCAACCGGGGAGCTGTTTTTT. Protein product: CASTHRSTGELFF.

The CDR3 coding sequence is TGCAGTGCTAGAGATACAGCTCCCTACGAGCAGTACTTC. Translation gives CSARDTAPYEQYF. The chain recombines TRBV20-1 with TRBJ2-7; D is uncertain. The CDR3 sequence is 13 residues long. Germline assignment: CDR1 DFQATT and CDR2 SNEGSKA (reference sequence). Trimming pared 0 bases from V and 2 bases from J, leaving 8 bases between.

This clonotype appeared a few times. The chain carries TRBV20-1 and TRBJ1-1; D remains unclear. The CDR3 has 13 residues. Germline CDR1 DFQATT, CDR2 SNEGSKA (reference sequence). The germline V and J ends were trimmed by 3 bases and 4 bases, with 12 bases remaining between them. The CDR3 DNA follows: TGCAGTGCTAGCGCACCTTTGGGCACTGAAGCTTTCTTT. Translated: CSASAPLGTEAFF.

The rearrangement joins TRBV6-1 to TRBJ1-1; the match to TRBD1 covers 8 bases. This CDR3 spans 15 amino acids. The ends lost 5 bases at V and 0 bases at J; junction bases unmatched: 5. CDR1 is MNHNS, CDR2 SASEGT, per germline. CDR3 in DNA: TGTGCCAGCAGTACAGGGGGTTGGATGAACACTGAAGCTTTCTTT. This sequence encodes CASSTGGWMNTEAFF.